A selection of T cell receptor beta chains follows, all from one sample in a study of T-cell reconstitution after alpha-beta-depleted transplantation in children. One entry per CDR3 protein, called by TCRdb with MiXCR from the PCR reads. The sample consists of around 300,000 distinct CDR3 sequences, less than 9.5% of them appearing once. Sequencing was performed on peripheral blood, taken 360 days after TCRalphabeta/CD19-depleted stem cell transplant. The receptors come from a female patient aged 2-15 years who had a stem cell transplant for Fanconi anemia, so the T cells may come from the graft donor. CDR3s include the opening cysteine and the closing phenylalanine or tryptophan. D genes are given only for firm matches. A clone size is listed for some rows: how often the clone was seen (once, few, many), or a class if it is expanded.

v_gene	len	j_gene	d_gene	abundance	CDR3nt	CDR3aa
TRBV4-3	13	TRBJ1-1	-	few	TGCGCCAGCAGCCGCTACATGAACACTGAAGCTTTCTTT	CASSRYMNTEAFF
TRBV9	14	TRBJ2-3	-	many	TGTGCCAGCAGCGTAGACGGGGTCACAGATACGCAGTATTTT	CASSVDGVTDTQYF
TRBV5-6	14	TRBJ2-7	-	many	TGTGCCAGCAGCTTCGGGACACCTACCTACGAGCAGTACTTC	CASSFGTPTYEQYF
TRBV20-1	17	TRBJ1-5	TRBD1	-	TGCAGTGCTAGATCCCGACAGGGGAGCACTCGCAATCAGCCCCAGCATTTT	CSARSRQGSTRNQPQHF
TRBV6-5	11	TRBJ1-1	-	many	TGTGCCAGCATCAACGGGTGGATGGCTTTCTTT	CASINGWMAFF
TRBV12-3/TRBV12-4	16	TRBJ2-1	-	many	TGTGCCAGCAACCATCTCGAGGGGACCGGATACAATGAGCAGTTCTTC	CASNHLEGTGYNEQFF
TRBV20-1	13	TRBJ2-5	TRBD2	-	TGCAGCCAATTGGGGGGGGGCCAAGAGACCCAGTACTTC	CSQLGGGQETQYF
TRBV4-2	13	TRBJ1-2	-	-	TGTGCCATGGGCCCCGGGAGGCGGGATGGCTACACCTTC	CAMGPGRRDGYTF
TRBV20-1	15	TRBJ2-1	TRBD2	many	TGCAGTGCTCCTAGCGGGAGGGGGACCTACAATGAGCAGTTCTTC	CSAPSGRGTYNEQFF
TRBV6-1	15	TRBJ2-7	-	many	TGTGCCAGCATAAACAGCTACTATCTCTCCTACGAGCAGTACTTC	CASINSYYLSYEQYF
TRBV18	16	TRBJ2-1	-	-	TGTGCCAGCTCACCGTTACGGAAGCGCTCCTACAATGAGCAGTTCTTC	CASSPLRKRSYNEQFF
TRBV18	14	TRBJ1-4	-	few	TGTGCCAGCTCACAATCCTTCGGTAATGAAAAACTGTTTTTT	CASSQSFGNEKLFF
TRBV27	14	TRBJ1-5	-	many	TGTGCCAGCAGTTTTAGGGCATGGGATCAGCCCCAGCATTTT	CASSFRAWDQPQHF
TRBV7-7	15	TRBJ2-5	TRBD2	-	TGTGCCAGCAGCCTAGCGGGGGGGTTCCAAGAGACCCAGTACTTC	CASSLAGGFQETQYF
TRBV28	17	TRBJ2-1	-	few	TGTGCCAGCAGTCCCGCAGGTTGGAGGAGCTCCTACAATGAGCAGTTCTTC	CASSPAGWRSSYNEQFF
TRBV7-2	13	TRBJ2-3	-	-	TGTGCCAGCAGCCCGTACTCAGAGGTAGGGCAGTATTTT	CASSPYSEVGQYF
TRBV6-5	14	TRBJ1-4	-	many	TGTGCCAGCAGTTACGGGGGGGCCCATGAAAAACTGTTTTTT	CASSYGGAHEKLFF
TRBV28	16	TRBJ2-7	TRBD2	many	TGTGCCAGCAGGCTCATGAGCGGGACGCCTTCGGACGAGCAGTACTTC	CASRLMSGTPSDEQYF
TRBV18	21	TRBJ2-6	TRBD1	-	TGTGCCAGCTCACCACTTGGAAACCGGGACAGGGGATACTCTGGGGCCAACGTCCTGACTTTC	CASSPLGNRDRGYSGANVLTF
TRBV28	15	TRBJ1-4	TRBD1	many	TGTGCCAGCAGTTACCCCGGGACAGGGGGTGAAAAACTGTTTTTT	CASSYPGTGGEKLFF
TRBV7-8	16	TRBJ1-1	-	many	TGTGCCAGCAGCTTTGGAGGGGCGAACCTCAACACTGAAGCTTTCTTT	CASSFGGANLNTEAFF
TRBV20-1	19	TRBJ2-1	TRBD2	many	TGCAGTGCTAGAGCCAAAGGACTAGCGGGGCTTCGCTCCTACAATGAGCAGTTCTTC	CSARAKGLAGLRSYNEQFF
TRBV4-3	16	TRBJ1-5	-	many	TGCGCCAGCAGCCAAGATGTAACATACGGGGTTAGGCCCCAGCATTTT	CASSQDVTYGVRPQHF
TRBV4-2	16	TRBJ2-3	-	many	TGTGCCAGCAGCCAAGAAGGAGGGGGCAGCACAGATACGCAGTATTTT	CASSQEGGGSTDTQYF
TRBV19	14	TRBJ2-2	-	-	TGTGCCAGTAGTATAGCGGCTAGCATCGGGGAGCTGTTTTTT	CASSIAASIGELFF
TRBV19	16	TRBJ2-7	-	-	TGTGCCAGTAAAAGATCGGGGGACAGCCTGACCTACGAGCAGTACTTC	CASKRSGDSLTYEQYF
TRBV14	15	TRBJ2-5	-	few	TGTGCCAGCAGCCAAGTTCTAGTGCAGCAAGAGACCCAGTACTTC	CASSQVLVQQETQYF
TRBV5-5	16	TRBJ2-3	-	many	TGTGCCAGCAGTTTTAGACCTCTTTCTAGCACAGATACGCAGTATTTT	CASSFRPLSSTDTQYF
TRBV28	16	TRBJ2-5	TRBD1	many	TGTGCCAGCAGTCCGGACAGGGGGGGTTTCCAAGAGACCCAGTACTTC	CASSPDRGGFQETQYF
TRBV6-5	16	TRBJ2-2	TRBD2	-	TGTGCCAGCAGTTACCAAGCGGGAGGGCCGATCGGGGAGCTGTTTTTT	CASSYQAGGPIGELFF
TRBV11-2	16	TRBJ1-1	TRBD1	many	TGTGCCAGCAGCTCATTCGGCAGGGGGTTCAACACTGAAGCTTTCTTT	CASSSFGRGFNTEAFF
TRBV10-3	16	TRBJ1-1	-	-	TGTGCCATCAGTGATGCGGAGGGTGAATTGAACACTGAAGCTTTCTTT	CAISDAEGELNTEAFF
TRBV11-2	17	TRBJ2-7	TRBD2	-	TGTGCCAGCAGCTTAGGTGGGACTAGCGGGACCCCCTACGAGCAGTACTTC	CASSLGGTSGTPYEQYF
TRBV7-3	16	TRBJ2-7	TRBD2	-	TGTGCCAGCAGCCCGGGGGGACTAGCGATTTCCTACGAGCAGTACTTC	CASSPGGLAISYEQYF
TRBV29-1	14	TRBJ2-3	-	many	TGCAGCGTGGGCAGGGTCGCGAAATCAGATACGCAGTATTTT	CSVGRVAKSDTQYF
TRBV24-1	15	TRBJ2-3	-	many	TGTGCCACCAGTGATTCTAGGGATGCCACAGATACGCAGTATTTT	CATSDSRDATDTQYF
TRBV6-5	16	TRBJ2-5	-	many	TGTGCCAGCAGTACTATGACAGGAACCGCTTGGGAGACCCAGTACTTC	CASSTMTGTAWETQYF
TRBV4-3	19	TRBJ2-2	TRBD2	many	TGCGCCAGCAGCCCTAACCGTATAGCGGGGGGACTAAACACCGGGGAGCTGTTTTTT	CASSPNRIAGGLNTGELFF
TRBV15	13	TRBJ2-1	-	many	TGTGCCACCAGCCCTGAAGCGGAAAGGGCGCAGTTCTTC	CATSPEAERAQFF
TRBV20-1	12	TRBJ1-5	TRBD1	few	TGCAGTGCTAGTGGACAGGGAAGGCCCCAGCATTTT	CSASGQGRPQHF
TRBV6-4	20	TRBJ2-3	TRBD2	many	TGTGCCAGCACCGGTGGGCCTCTAGCGGGAGTTCAGGGCGGCACAGATACGCAGTATTTT	CASTGGPLAGVQGGTDTQYF
TRBV18	16	TRBJ2-2	TRBD1	once	TGTGCCAGCTCACCACAGGGGGCGATGGACACCGGGGAGCTGTTTTTT	CASSPQGAMDTGELFF
TRBV4-1	14	TRBJ1-4	-	many	TGCGCCAGCAGCCATATCGGGGTGGATGAAAAACTGTTTTTT	CASSHIGVDEKLFF
TRBV29-1	11	TRBJ2-1	-	many	TGCAGCGCCGGGACTTACAATGAGCAGTTCTTC	CSAGTYNEQFF
TRBV6-5	14	TRBJ2-7	-	many	TGTGCCAGCAGTTACGGGGTCCCCCCCACGGGGCAGTACTTC	CASSYGVPPTGQYF
TRBV6-5	13	TRBJ1-1	-	many	TGTGCCAGCAGTTTCGGGGGGCGCGGAGAGAATTTCTTT	CASSFGGRGENFF
TRBV6-2/TRBV6-3	13	TRBJ2-1	TRBD1	many	TGTGCCAGCAAACCTACAGGGGGCAGTGAGCAGTTCTTC	CASKPTGGSEQFF
TRBV24-1	12	TRBJ2-1	-	many	TGTGCCACCAGTGATTTCTACAATGAGCAGTTCTTC	CATSDFYNEQFF
TRBV11-1	18	TRBJ1-6	-	-	TGTGCCAGCAGCTTAGACACGTCGGCTGGCTCCTATAATTCACCCCTCCACTTT	CASSLDTSAGSYNSPLHF
TRBV7-3	13	TRBJ2-5	-	many	TGTGCCAGCAGTCAATCATTGGGAGAGACCCAGTACTTC	CASSQSLGETQYF
TRBV2	14	TRBJ2-2	-	few	TGTGCCAGCCGGTATCCCACCGAGGGCGGGGAGCTGTTTTTT	CASRYPTEGGELFF
TRBV6-5	17	TRBJ2-2	TRBD1	many	TGTGCCAGCAGTTATTCCCCAGGGGGTCTTGCCACCGGGGAGCTGTTTTTT	CASSYSPGGLATGELFF
TRBV5-1	12	TRBJ1-1	-	few	TGCGCCAGCAACCCCCACGAGGGGCAAGCTTTCTTT	CASNPHEGQAFF